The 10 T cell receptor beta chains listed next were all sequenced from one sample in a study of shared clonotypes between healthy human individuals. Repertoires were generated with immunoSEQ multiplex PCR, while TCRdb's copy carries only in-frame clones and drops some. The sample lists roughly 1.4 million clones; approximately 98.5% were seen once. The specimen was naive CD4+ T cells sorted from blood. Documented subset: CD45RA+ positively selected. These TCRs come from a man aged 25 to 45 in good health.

The CDR3 here is CASSPVRGYGTQYF. The CDR3, as DNA: TGTGCCAGCAGCCCCGTGCGGGGTTATGGGACCCAGTACTTC. J is TRBJ2-5 and V is TRBV9, with D perhaps matching TRBD2 (6 bases). Germline loops: CDR1 SGDLS, CDR2 YYNGEE. Trimming pared 4 bases from V and 7 bases from J, leaving 17 bases between. This CDR3 comprises 14 residues.

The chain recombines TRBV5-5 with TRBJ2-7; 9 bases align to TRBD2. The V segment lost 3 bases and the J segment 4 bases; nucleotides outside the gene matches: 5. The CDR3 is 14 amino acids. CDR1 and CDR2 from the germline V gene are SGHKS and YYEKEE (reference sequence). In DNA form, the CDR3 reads TGTGCCAGCAGCTCTAATAGCGGGAGTTACGAGCAGTACTTC. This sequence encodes CASSSNSGSYEQYF.

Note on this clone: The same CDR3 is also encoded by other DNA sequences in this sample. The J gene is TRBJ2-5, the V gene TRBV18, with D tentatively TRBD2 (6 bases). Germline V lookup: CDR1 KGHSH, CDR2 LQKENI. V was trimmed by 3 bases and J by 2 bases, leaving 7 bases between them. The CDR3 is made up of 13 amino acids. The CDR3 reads CASSPGLQETQYF. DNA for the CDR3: TGTGCCAGCTCACCTGGACTACAAGAGACCCAGTACTTC. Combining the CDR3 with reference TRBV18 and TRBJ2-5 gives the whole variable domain NAGVMQNPRHLVRRRGQEARLRCSPMKGHSHVYWYRQLPEEGLKFMVYLQKENIIDESGMPKERFSAEFPKEGPSILRIQQVVRGDSAAYFCASSPGLQETQYFGPGTRLLVL.

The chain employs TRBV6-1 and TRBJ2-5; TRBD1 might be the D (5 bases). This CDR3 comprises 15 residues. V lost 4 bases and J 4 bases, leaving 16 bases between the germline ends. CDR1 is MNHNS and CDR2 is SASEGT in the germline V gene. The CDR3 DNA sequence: TGTGCCAGCAGTGCGGACACTCGACTCCGAGAGACCCAGTACTTC. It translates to CASSADTRLRETQYF.

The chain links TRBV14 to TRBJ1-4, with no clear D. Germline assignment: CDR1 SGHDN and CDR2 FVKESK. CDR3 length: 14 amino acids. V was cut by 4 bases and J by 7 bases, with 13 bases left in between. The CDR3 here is CASSPGPSSEKLFF. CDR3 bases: TGTGCCAGCAGCCCTGGGCCAAGCAGTGAAAAACTGTTTTTT.

The CDR3 sequence: CASSRDIYSYEQYF. The CDR3 DNA reads as TGCGCCAGCAGCCGGGACATATACTCCTACGAGCAGTACTTC. The chain carries TRBV10-1 and TRBJ2-7, with D tentatively TRBD1 (6 bases). CDR1 and CDR2 from the germline V gene are WNHNN and SYGVQD (reference sequence). The CDR3 has 14 residues. Trimming left V 6 bases short and J 0 bases short, with 12 bases between.

The CDR3 DNA follows: TGTGCCAGCAGTTACAGGGCGGGAGGCCCCGGGGAGCTGTTTTTT. This sequence encodes CASSYRAGGPGELFF. The chain couples TRBV6-6 to TRBJ2-2; TRBD2 agrees at 8 bases. The CDR3 is 15 residues long. J was trimmed by 6 bases and V by 2 bases; bases with no gene match: 5. The germline V gene encodes CDR1 MNHNY and CDR2 SVGAGI (reference sequence).

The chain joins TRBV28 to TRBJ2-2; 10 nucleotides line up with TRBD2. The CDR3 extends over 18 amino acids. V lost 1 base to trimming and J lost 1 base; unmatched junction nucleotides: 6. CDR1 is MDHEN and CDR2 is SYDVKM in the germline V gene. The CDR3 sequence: CASSLLYSGRQNTGELFF. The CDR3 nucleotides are TGTGCCAGCAGTTTATTGTATAGCGGGAGGCAGAACACCGGGGAGCTGTTTTTT.

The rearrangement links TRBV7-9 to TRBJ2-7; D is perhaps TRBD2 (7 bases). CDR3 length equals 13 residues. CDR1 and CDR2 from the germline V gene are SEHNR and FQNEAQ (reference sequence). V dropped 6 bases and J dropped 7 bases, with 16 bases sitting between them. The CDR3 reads CASSDRGASEQYF. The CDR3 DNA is TGTGCCAGCAGTGATCGGGGGGCGAGTGAGCAGTACTTC.

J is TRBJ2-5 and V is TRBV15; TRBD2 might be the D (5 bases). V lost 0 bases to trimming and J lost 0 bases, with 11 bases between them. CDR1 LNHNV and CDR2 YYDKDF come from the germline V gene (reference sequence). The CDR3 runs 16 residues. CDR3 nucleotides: TGTGCCACCAGCAGAGATGAGAGAGGGTACCAAGAGACCCAGTACTTC. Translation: CATSRDERGYQETQYF.